This entry lists 11 T cell receptor delta chains sequenced from one sample in a study of gamma-delta T cells after stem cell transplantation. TCRdb ran CATT on the RT-PCR reads. The sample yields around 6,500 delta-chain clones, roughly 25% seen once. The specimen sequenced was gamma-delta T cells. The receptors come from a human donor. It is not recorded whose cells these are; they may come from a transplant donor.

On this clone itself: It differs at one base from a far larger clone, so likely a read error. The chain links TRDV2 to TRDJ1, with a possible D match to TRDD3 (6 bases). CDR1 GEAIGNYY and CDR2 EKD come from the germline V gene. Deletions cut 1 base from V and 11 bases from J, with 25 bases between. The CDR3 runs to 16 residues. The CDR3, as DNA: TGTGCCTGTGACACGGTGGCTGGGGATCCCCCTCGGACTCTCATCTTT. This sequence encodes CACDTVAGDPPRTLIF.

Concerning this clone: This DNA's translation differs at residue 4 from TCRdb's protein, which comes from a much larger clone; a read error is likely, and the protein shown is translated from the DNA. The chain joins TRDV2 to TRDJ1; D is possibly TRDD3 (6 bases). Looked up from germline, CDR1 is GEAIGNYY and CDR2 is EKD. The CDR3 spans 15 residues. CDR3 sequence: CACGTVGGYTDKLIF. The CDR3 DNA follows: TGTGCCTGTGGCACCGTGGGGGGTTACACCGATAAACTCATCTTT.

A word on this clone: This may stem from a read error, because a much larger clone lies one nucleotide away. This sequence joins TRDV2 and TRDJ1; 13 bases align to TRDD3. Germline-derived CDR1 and CDR2 are GEAIGNYY and EKD. The V and J ends lost 0 bases and 2 bases, in that order; junction bases with no gene match: 23. The CDR3 length is 23 residues. Here the CDR3 reads CACDTANWGIRGGTPSGTDKLIF. The CDR3 coding sequence is TGTGCCTGTGACACCGCCAACTGGGGGATACGCGGGGGTACACCTTCGGGGACCGATAAACTCATCTTT.

The sample holds a few counts of this clone. A single base separates this from a much larger clone, so it may be a read error. The J gene is TRDJ1, the V gene TRDV2, with D possibly matching TRDD1 (5 bases). Germline CDR1 reads GEAIGNYY; CDR2 reads EKD. This CDR3 has 21 residues. The DNA for the CDR3 is TGTGCCTGTGACACCGTCTCCACCAATGCTAAGGGCCCAAAATATTCCCCCAAACCCATCTTT. Protein: CACDTVSTNAKGPKYSPKPIF.

By share, this clone ranks as medium-sized (0.01 to 0.1%). This chain links TRDV2 with TRDJ1; TRDD3 matches 8 bases. V was pared by 0 bases and J by 0 bases, with 11 bases of the junction left unmatched. Looked up from germline, CDR1 is GEAIGNYY and CDR2 is EKD. The CDR3 extends over 18 amino acids. CDR3 residues: CACDTLSGYAKNTDKLIF. In nucleotides, the CDR3 is TGTGCCTGTGACACCCTATCGGGATACGCGAAGAACACCGATAAACTCATCTTT.

This clone occurred a few times. This CDR3 is CACDSLFLSSWDTRQMFF. CDR3 nucleotide sequence: TGTGCCTGTGACTCCCTATTTCTCAGCTCCTGGGACACCCGACAGATGTTTTTC. The chain carries TRDV2 and TRDJ3; D remains unclear. Germline loops: CDR1 GEAIGNYY, CDR2 EKD. V was pared by 3 bases and J by 0 bases, with 14 bases between. This CDR3 region has 18 residues.

V gene TRDV2 combines with J gene TRDJ1; TRDD3 is a possible D gene (6 bases). V lost 0 bases, J lost 7 bases, and 26 bases lay in between. This CDR3 is built from 18 residues. Germline CDR1 reads GEAIGNYY; CDR2 reads EKD. The CDR3 reads CACDTVAGGPPPFGKLIF. Written as DNA, the CDR3 is TGTGCCTGTGACACCGTGGCCGGGGGACCACCCCCTTTCGGTAAACTCATCTTT.

A remark on this clone: At one of its ends the junction is not consistent with the germline gene, which may arise from a read error. At the DNA level, this CDR3 is encoded by other sequences in the same sample as well. This rearrangement joins TRDV2 to TRDJ4, with TRDD3 matching 11 bases. CDR3 length: 16 amino acids. Germline CDR1 is GEAIGNYY and CDR2 is EKD. CDR3 nucleotide sequence: TGCGCCTGTGACACTCTGTTACTGGGGGATACCAGACCCCTGATCTTT. Translated, it gives CACDTLLLGDTRPLIF.

The chain joins TRDV2 to TRDJ1; 7 bases are a match to TRDD3. V dropped 4 bases and J dropped 3; count of bases not matched to a gene: 13. The CDR3 runs 16 residues. Germline lookup yields CDR1 GEAIGNYY and CDR2 EKD. CDR3 in amino acids: CACEELGIASADKLIF. The CDR3 bases are TGTGCCTGTGAAGAACTGGGGATAGCATCCGCCGATAAACTCATCTTT.

The chain has TRDV2 and TRDJ1; D is unresolved. From germline, CDR1 is GEAIGNYY and CDR2 EKD. CDR3 length: 15 residues. Trimming left V 0 bases short and J 9 bases short, with 19 bases between. The CDR3 DNA reads as TGTGCCTGTGACACCGTAGGGGTAACGCGACGCGAACTCATCTTT. It codes for CACDTVGVTRRELIF.

This clone has a handful of counts. The V gene is TRDV2, the J gene TRDJ1; the D gene could be TRDD2 or TRDD3 (5 bases each). There are 22 residues in the CDR3. V was pared by 3 bases and J by 1 base, with 35 bases between. The germline gives CDR1 GEAIGNYY, CDR2 EKD. CDR3: CACDPWAPSIPEDAQGTDKLIF. The CDR3 nucleotides read TGTGCCTGTGACCCCTGGGCCCCTTCGATCCCCGAGGACGCCCAGGGCACCGATAAACTCATCTTT.